The following is a TCR beta chain sequence with its context. V was cut by 6 bases and J by 4 bases, with 12 bases left in between. The germline gives CDR1 SGHNT, CDR2 YENEEA. The CDR3 sequence is 14 residues long. These data are taken from a study of blood T cell repertoires in COVID-19. At the level of the study: COVID-19 samples from acute and convalescent phases originated in the United States, Italy and Spain. PBMCs, B-cell-depleted T cells, or T cells provided the cDNA or gDNA that made up the material.

Study processing details: By means of reference gene primer amplification, nucleated cell counts were estimated. The assay was immunoSEQ multiplex PCR, and TCRdb's table has in-frame clones only and misses some. V and J calls and clone size are as listed in that table; D and trimming were resolved from the DNA. The sample yields approximately 61,000 clones, more than 75% seen once. Sequences were obtained from peripheral blood. The sequence was obtained from a human donor in a cohort sampled during active COVID-19. The chain uses TRBV11-3 and TRBJ2-2; the D gene is possibly TRBD2 (6 bases). This chain's CDR3 is CASSFREPTGELFF. In nucleotides, the CDR3 is TGTGCCAGCAGTTTTCGGGAGCCCACCGGGGAGCTGTTTTTT.